The rows below give T cell receptor beta chains drawn from one sample of a study of blood T cell repertoires in COVID-19. Profiled with immunoSEQ multiplex PCR; TCRdb holds only in-frame clones, not every one. The sample shows roughly 200,000 clones, about 85% of them seen only once. The material sequenced was peripheral blood. All receptors come from a human donor in a cohort sampled during active COVID-19. Each CDR3 is given with its conserved first and last residue. Fields, in order: clone size, V gene, D gene, J gene, CDR3 protein, CDR3 DNA. D genes are given only for firm matches. A row's size may be missing; if present it is once, few, many or a size class.

-	TRBV28	-	TRBJ1-6	CASRLPGMPLHF	TGTGCCAGCAGACTTCCGGGGATGCCCCTCCACTTT
-	TRBV19	TRBD2	TRBJ2-1	CASSMRTSGNEQFF	TGTGCCAGTAGTATGAGGACTAGCGGGAATGAGCAGTTCTTC
-	TRBV18	-	TRBJ2-5	CASSPFNQETQYF	TGTGCCAGCTCACCCTTTAACCAAGAGACCCAGTACTTC
-	TRBV5-1	-	TRBJ1-3	CASSSDGSSGNTIYF	TGCGCCAGCAGCTCGGACGGGAGCTCTGGAAACACCATATATTTT
once	TRBV12-3/TRBV12-4	-	TRBJ1-1	CASTLTGNTEAFF	TGTGCCAGCACCTTAACAGGGAACACTGAAGCTTTCTTT
-	TRBV11-3	TRBD2	TRBJ2-5	CASSQGLAGQETQYF	TGTGCCAGCAGCCAGGGACTAGCGGGACAAGAGACCCAGTACTTC
-	TRBV15	-	TRBJ1-3	CATSISGGSHTIYF	TGTGCCACCAGCATTTCCGGCGGGAGCCACACCATATATTTT
few	TRBV9	TRBD2	TRBJ2-1	CASNLAGSSYNEQFF	TGTGCCAGCAATTTAGCGGGTAGCTCCTACAATGAGCAGTTCTTC
-	TRBV9	-	TRBJ1-2	CASSLNLFAYGYTF	TGTGCCAGCAGCCTAAACCTTTTCGCCTATGGCTACACCTTC
-	TRBV7-9	-	TRBJ1-2	CASSQWDSSTGGYTF	TGTGCCAGCAGCCAATGGGACTCATCTACTGGCGGCTACACCTTC
-	TRBV7-9	-	TRBJ2-1	CASSSWRNEQFF	TGTGCCAGCAGCTCGTGGCGGAATGAGCAGTTCTTC
-	TRBV3-1/TRBV3-2	-	TRBJ1-1	CASSQGYSRNTEAFF	TGTGCCAGCAGCCAAGGCTATTCGAGGAACACTGAAGCTTTCTTT
-	TRBV3-1/TRBV3-2	TRBD1	TRBJ2-7	CASSQDPGTVLAYEQYF	TGTGCCAGCAGCCAAGACCCAGGGACAGTTCTGGCCTACGAGCAGTACTTC
once	TRBV7-3	-	TRBJ1-2	CASSLGPGVSYGYTF	TGTGCCAGCAGCTTAGGGCCCGGGGTATCCTATGGCTACACCTTC
-	TRBV28	TRBD1	TRBJ2-2	CASDGDRVTGELFF	TGTGCCAGTGATGGGGACAGGGTCACCGGGGAGCTGTTTTTT
once	TRBV28	-	TRBJ2-7	CASNPLRGYEQYF	TGTGCCAGCAACCCGCTTCGGGGTTACGAGCAGTACTTC
-	TRBV10-3	-	TRBJ2-3	CATRGIENTDTQYF	TGTGCCACCAGGGGCATTGAAAACACAGATACGCAGTATTTT
few	TRBV2	TRBD2	TRBJ2-2	CASSLAPNTGELFF	TGTGCCAGCTCACTAGCGCCGAACACCGGGGAGCTGTTTTTT
-	TRBV6-6	TRBD1	TRBJ1-2	CASSQGQTKNYGYTF	TGTGCCAGCAGTCAGGGACAGACGAAAAACTATGGCTACACCTTC
once	TRBV24-1	TRBD1	TRBJ2-2	CATSDRKGAIVGELFF	TGTGCCACCAGTGACCGAAAGGGGGCAATTGTCGGGGAGCTGTTTTTT
-	TRBV20-1	-	TRBJ1-1	CSAREPEAFF	TGCAGTGCTAGAGAGCCCGAGGCTTTCTTT
-	TRBV3-1/TRBV3-2	TRBD1	TRBJ1-2	CASSLTGDNGYTF	TGTGCCAGCAGTCTAACAGGGGATAATGGCTACACCTTC
-	TRBV30	TRBD1	TRBJ2-2	CAWIPWDRGNTGELFF	TGTGCCTGGATTCCCTGGGACAGGGGGAACACCGGGGAGCTGTTTTTT
-	TRBV4-1	TRBD1	TRBJ1-5	CASSQDYGTGGDQPQHF	TGCGCCAGCAGCCAAGATTACGGGACAGGGGGCGATCAGCCCCAGCATTTT
few	TRBV27	TRBD2	TRBJ2-1	CASSPSGGWDEQFF	TGTGCCAGCAGCCCTTCGGGGGGGTGGGATGAGCAGTTCTTC
-	TRBV19	-	TRBJ2-1	CASSIDLFAEQFF	TGTGCCAGTAGTATAGATCTATTCGCGGAGCAGTTCTTC
-	TRBV3-1/TRBV3-2	-	TRBJ1-6	CASSQHNINSPLHF	TGTGCCAGCAGCCAACACAATATTAATTCACCCCTCCACTTT
-	TRBV29-1	-	TRBJ1-2	CSVDKAQGGGGYTF	TGCAGCGTTGATAAGGCTCAGGGAGGTGGTGGCTACACCTTC
few	TRBV7-2	-	TRBJ2-1	CASSLPTRSEQFF	TGTGCCAGCAGCTTACCGACTCGGAGTGAGCAGTTCTTC
-	TRBV29-1	TRBD1	TRBJ2-7	CSVVRGTGTSYEQYF	TGCAGCGTTGTTCGGGGGACAGGGACTTCCTACGAGCAGTACTTC
-	TRBV7-3	-	TRBJ2-1	CASSVTSLGEQFF	TGTGCCAGCAGCGTTACTAGCTTAGGTGAGCAGTTCTTC
few	TRBV9	-	TRBJ1-2	CASSTYRDGYTF	TGTGCCAGCAGCACTTACAGGGATGGCTACACCTTC
once	TRBV6-5	TRBD1	TRBJ1-2	CASRQGSGYGYTF	TGTGCCAGCCGACAGGGTAGCGGCTATGGCTACACCTTC
-	TRBV4-1	-	TRBJ1-6	CASSQELSPNSPLHF	TGCGCCAGCAGCCAAGAGTTGAGTCCTAATTCACCCCTCCACTTT
-	TRBV5-1	-	TRBJ1-2	CASSLAQGLYGYTF	TGCGCCAGCAGCTTGGCCCAGGGCCTCTATGGCTACACCTTC